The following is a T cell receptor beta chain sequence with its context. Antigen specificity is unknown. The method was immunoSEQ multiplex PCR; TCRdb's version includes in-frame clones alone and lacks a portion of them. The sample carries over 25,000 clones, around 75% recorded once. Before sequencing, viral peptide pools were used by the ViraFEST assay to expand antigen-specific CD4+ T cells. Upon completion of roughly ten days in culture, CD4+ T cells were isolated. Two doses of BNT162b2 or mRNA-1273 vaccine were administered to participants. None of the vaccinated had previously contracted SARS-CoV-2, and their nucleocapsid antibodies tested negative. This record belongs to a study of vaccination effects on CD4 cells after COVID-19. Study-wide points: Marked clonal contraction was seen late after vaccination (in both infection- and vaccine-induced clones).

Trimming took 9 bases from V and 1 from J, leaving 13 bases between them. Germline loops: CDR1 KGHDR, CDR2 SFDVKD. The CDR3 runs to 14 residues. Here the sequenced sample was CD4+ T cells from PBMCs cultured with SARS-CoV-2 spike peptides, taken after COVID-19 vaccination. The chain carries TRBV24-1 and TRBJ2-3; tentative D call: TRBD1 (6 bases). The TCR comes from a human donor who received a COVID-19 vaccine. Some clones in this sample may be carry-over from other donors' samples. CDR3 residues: CATQDSSGTDTQYF. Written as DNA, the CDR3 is TGTGCCACCCAGGACAGCTCGGGCACAGATACGCAGTATTTT.